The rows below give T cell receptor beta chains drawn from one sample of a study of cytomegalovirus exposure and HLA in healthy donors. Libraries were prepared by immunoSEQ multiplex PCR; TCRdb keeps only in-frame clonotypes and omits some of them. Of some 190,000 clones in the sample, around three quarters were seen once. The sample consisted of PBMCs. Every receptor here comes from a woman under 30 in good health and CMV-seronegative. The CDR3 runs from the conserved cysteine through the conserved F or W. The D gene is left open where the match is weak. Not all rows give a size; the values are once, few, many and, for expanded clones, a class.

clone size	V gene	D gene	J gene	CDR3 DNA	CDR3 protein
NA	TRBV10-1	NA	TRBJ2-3	TGCGCCAGCAGGCTGGACCTAGCTACAGATACGCAGTATTTT	CASRLDLATDTQYF
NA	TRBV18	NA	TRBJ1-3	TGTGCCAGCTCATCCCGCGCAGGGGAAAACACCATATATTTT	CASSSRAGENTIYF
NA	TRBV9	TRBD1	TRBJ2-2	TGTGCCAGCAGGGAACCCGGGACAGGAAACACCGGGGAGCTGTTTTTT	CASREPGTGNTGELFF
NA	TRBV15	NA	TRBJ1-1	TGTGCCACCAGCAGAGTGCTGCAGATTACTGAAGCTTTCTTT	CATSRVLQITEAFF
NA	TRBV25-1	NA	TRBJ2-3	TGTGCCAGCAGTGAATATGAGAGGTCCGATACGCAGTATTTT	CASSEYERSDTQYF
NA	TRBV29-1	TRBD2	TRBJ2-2	TGCAGCGTTGAAGTCCTGGGACTAGCGGGAGTAGGCACCGGGGAGCTGTTTTTT	CSVEVLGLAGVGTGELFF
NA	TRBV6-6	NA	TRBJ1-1	TGTGCCAGCAGTAAGAGGAACACTGAAGCTTTCTTT	CASSKRNTEAFF
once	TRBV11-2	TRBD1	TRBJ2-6	TGTGCCAGCAGCAGGGACAGAGACTCTGGGGCCAACGTCCTGACTTTC	CASSRDRDSGANVLTF
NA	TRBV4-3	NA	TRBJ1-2	TGCGCCAGCAGCCAAGATACCTCTACGCTGAGTCCGTATGGCTACACCTTC	CASSQDTSTLSPYGYTF
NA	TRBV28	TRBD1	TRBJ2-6	TGTGCCAGCAGTTCTCTGATTGTAGGTCCGCGGGACAGGGGCTCTGGGGCCAACGTCCTGACTTTC	CASSSLIVGPRDRGSGANVLTF
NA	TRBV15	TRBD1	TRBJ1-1	TGTGCCACCAGCAGAGCCGTGACAGGGGCGGCTGAAGCTTTCTTT	CATSRAVTGAAEAFF
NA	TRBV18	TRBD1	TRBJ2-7	TGTGCCAGCTCACCGGGACAGCTCGACGAGCAGTACTTC	CASSPGQLDEQYF
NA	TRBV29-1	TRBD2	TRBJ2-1	TGCAGCGTTGAAGGCGGGGGGAGCTCCTACAATGAGCAGTTCTTC	CSVEGGGSSYNEQFF
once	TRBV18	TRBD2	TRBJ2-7	TGTGCCAGCTCCGGGACTAGCGGGGAACAGACCTACGAGCAGTACTTC	CASSGTSGEQTYEQYF
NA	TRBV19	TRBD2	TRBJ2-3	TGTGCGACTAGCGGGGGCCTCACGGATACGCAGTATTTT	CATSGGLTDTQYF
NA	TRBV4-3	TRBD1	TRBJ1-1	TGCGCCAGCAGCCAAGGGACAGGGGTTACCTCCGAAGCTTTCTTT	CASSQGTGVTSEAFF
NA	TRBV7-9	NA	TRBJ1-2	TGTGCCACCAATCAGGGAAGGTTAGGAGGCTACACCTTC	CATNQGRLGGYTF
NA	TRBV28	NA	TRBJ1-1	TGTGCCAGCAGTTTAAGTATAACTCCCAGGGGGAACACTGAAGCTTTCTTT	CASSLSITPRGNTEAFF
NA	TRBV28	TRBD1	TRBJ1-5	TGTGCCAGCAGCGTGCTCGGACAGGGCAATCAGCCCCAGCATTTT	CASSVLGQGNQPQHF
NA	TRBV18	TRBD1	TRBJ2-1	TGTGCCAGCTCACCGGTCGCTCTAGGGGGCGACTACAATGAGCAGTTCTTC	CASSPVALGGDYNEQFF
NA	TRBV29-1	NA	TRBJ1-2	TGCAGCGCGGCTGGCCGGGGAGCTAACTATGGCTACACCTTC	CSAAGRGANYGYTF
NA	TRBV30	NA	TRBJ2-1	TGTGCCTGGACCTCCCGGCAGGCCTCCTACAATGAGCAGTTCTTC	CAWTSRQASYNEQFF
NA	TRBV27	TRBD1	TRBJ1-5	TGTGCCAGCAGTAGGGACAGGGACCAGCCCCAGCATTTT	CASSRDRDQPQHF
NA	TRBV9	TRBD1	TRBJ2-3	TGTGCCAGCAGCCCCCGGACAGGGCTAGAGACAGATACGCAGTATTTT	CASSPRTGLETDTQYF
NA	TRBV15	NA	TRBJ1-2	TGTGCCACCAGCAGAAACAGGGCGGAATATGGCTACACCTTC	CATSRNRAEYGYTF
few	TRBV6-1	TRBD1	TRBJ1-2	TGTGCCACAGAATCGACAGGGCGCTATGGCTACACCTTC	CATESTGRYGYTF
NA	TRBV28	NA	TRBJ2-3	TGTGCCAGCAGTCTCGGGACTAGCACAGATACGCAGTATTTT	CASSLGTSTDTQYF
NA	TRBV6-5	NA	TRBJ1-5	TGTGCCAGCAGGCCAGACAGGAATCAGCCCCAGCATTTT	CASRPDRNQPQHF
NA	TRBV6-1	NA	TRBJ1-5	TGTGCCAGCAGTGAAGCGCTTCTGAAGGGACGGCGGGGTGGCAATCAGCCCCAGCATTTT	CASSEALLKGRRGGNQPQHF